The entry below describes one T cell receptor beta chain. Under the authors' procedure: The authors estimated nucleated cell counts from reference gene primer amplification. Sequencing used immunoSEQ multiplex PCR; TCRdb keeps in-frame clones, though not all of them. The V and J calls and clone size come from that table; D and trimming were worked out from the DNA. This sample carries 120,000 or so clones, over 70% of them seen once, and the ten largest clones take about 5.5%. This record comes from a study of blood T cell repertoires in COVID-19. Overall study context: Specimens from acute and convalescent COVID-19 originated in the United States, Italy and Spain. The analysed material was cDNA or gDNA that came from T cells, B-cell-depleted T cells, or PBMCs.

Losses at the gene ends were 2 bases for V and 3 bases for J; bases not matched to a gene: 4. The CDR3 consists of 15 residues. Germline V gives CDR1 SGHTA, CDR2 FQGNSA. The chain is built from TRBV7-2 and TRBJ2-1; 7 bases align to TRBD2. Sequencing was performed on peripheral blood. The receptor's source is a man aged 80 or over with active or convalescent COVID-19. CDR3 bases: TGTGCCAGCAGCTTAAGCGGGGCCCTCTACAATGAGCAGTTCTTC. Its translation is CASSLSGALYNEQFF.